The entry below gives a single T cell receptor (beta chain) sequence along with its context. CDR1 LNHDA and CDR2 SQIVND come from the germline V gene (reference sequence). V was pared by 1 base and J by 7 bases, with 10 bases of the junction left unmatched. The CDR3 runs to 17 residues. Clones were read by immunoSEQ multiplex PCR, and TCRdb kept only the in-frame ones, dropping some. The sample includes approximately 110,000 clones, over 75% of them seen just once. This specimen belongs to a study of control samples from healthy donors and cancer patients. Input material: blood. The clonotype comes from a human donor in good health. The donor label of this sample is uncertain. The chain uses TRBV19 and TRBJ1-6; 7 bases fit TRBD1. CDR3 coding DNA: TGTGCCAGTAGTATAGGCCAGAAGGGGGCGAAGAATTCACCCCTCCACTTT. This encodes CASSIGQKGAKNSPLHF.